The 22 T cell receptor beta chains below come from one sample, sequenced in a study of tumor-infiltrating lymphocytes in primary liver carcinoma. Both RNA and DNA were isolated together from around 20-30 mg of bulk tissue that had not been sorted. Researchers generated TCR beta cDNA from approximately 0.55 ug of total RNA, relying on a constant-region primer. Amplification in three nested multiplex PCR rounds with slightly modified ARM-PCR gave rise to TCR beta libraries. Rounds one and two of PCR, each of roughly 10 cycles, were primed with TRBV1-TRBV30 forward primers and a C-beta reverse primer. MiXCR was run by TCRdb on the multiplex PCR reads, yielding one entry per CDR3 protein. The table has about 23,000 distinct CDR3 sequences, roughly 80% seen once; the top ten hold less than 40%. Sequencing was performed on liver tumor tissue from sampling region 5. Subset defined: tumor region T5, tumor centre. Receptors were obtained from a woman in her twenties or thirties with primary liver carcinoma and hepatitis B virus infection.

In its sample, this clonotype was seen a few times. The rearrangement uses TRBV20-1 and TRBJ2-7; perhaps TRBD2 as D (6 bases). The V end was cut by 0 bases, the J end by 4 bases, with 22 bases between. This CDR3 is built from 17 residues. CDR1 is DFQATT and CDR2 is SNEGSKA in the germline V gene (reference sequence). The CDR3: CSARDAPARREGYEQYF. CDR3 DNA sequence: TGCAGTGCTAGAGACGCGCCCGCCCGGCGGGAAGGTTACGAGCAGTACTTC.

The rearrangement links TRBV12-3 or TRBV12-4 to TRBJ1-2; D unresolved. V was clipped by 3 bases and J by 14 bases, with 13 bases between them. The CDR3 runs 11 residues. CDR3 sequence reads: CASSFGQARTF. CDR3 sequence (DNA): TGTGCCAGCAGTTTTGGCCAAGCGCGGACCTTC.

The rearrangement uses TRBV11-3 and TRBJ2-5; weak D call: TRBD2 (6 bases). V lost 5 bases and J 4 bases, leaving 26 bases between the germline ends. The length of the CDR3 is 18 residues. Germline CDR1 reads SGHNT; CDR2 reads YENEEA. This chain's CDR3 is CASSPGESSQSVRETQYF. CDR3 bases: TGTGCCAGCAGCCCGGGGGAGTCTAGCCAGAGTGTGCGAGAGACCCAGTACTTC.

About this clonotype itself: Likely a read error: the CDR3 ends without its conserved phenylalanine or tryptophan. V usage is TRBV6-2 or TRBV6-3 and J usage is TRBJ1-5; D not certain. The CDR3 runs to 13 residues. Per the germline V gene, CDR1 is MNHEY and CDR2 is SVGEGT. The CDR3 spells CASSYRDNQAQHS. The CDR3 DNA reads TGTGCCAGCAGTTACCGAGACAATCAGGCCCAGCATTCT.

This clonotype was recorded at least ten times. The chain is built from TRBV10-3 and TRBJ2-7; TRBD2 matches at 8 bases. This CDR3 is 13 amino acids long. V was pared by 6 bases and J by 1 base, with 2 bases of the junction left unmatched. The germline CDR1 and CDR2 sequences are ENHRY and SYGVKD. CDR3 nucleotide sequence: TGTGCCATCAGCCAGCGGGAGTCCTACGAGCAGTACTTC. Protein sequence: CAISQRESYEQYF.

By share of the sample, this clonotype is large. The chain carries TRBV29-1 and TRBJ2-7; 7 nucleotides agree with TRBD1. The trim removed 0 bases at V and 4 bases at J, leaving 9 bases unmatched. Germline V CDR1 and CDR2: SQVTM, ANQGSEA. The CDR3 contains 15 residues. DNA of the CDR3: TGCAGCGTTGAAGAGGAGACAGGGTTCTCGTACGAGCAGTACTTC. Translating it yields CSVEEETGFSYEQYF.

To note about this clonotype: One junction end does not reproduce the germline sequence, and a read error may be involved. This rearrangement joins TRBV10-3 to TRBJ2-5, with D unclear. The V gene's germline CDR1 is ENHRY and CDR2 SYGVKD. The CDR3 runs to 15 residues. CDR3 amino acids: CGITESATRQETQYF. The CDR3 DNA reads TGTGGCATCACTGAGTCGGCTACCAGGCAAGAGACCCAATACTTC.

To note about this clonotype: Lacking the conserved final phenylalanine or tryptophan, this CDR3 likely reflects a read error. The chain links TRBV4-3 to TRBJ2-7, with 8 bases identical to TRBD1. CDR3 size: 15 residues. Germline V gene sequence: CDR1 LGHNA, CDR2 YSLEER. CDR3 in DNA: TGCGCCAGCAACCAAGATCAATGGACAGGGCGGGAGCAGTACTCC. It codes for CASNQDQWTGREQYS.

In regard to this clonotype: Likely a read error: the CDR3 ends without its conserved phenylalanine or tryptophan. It is unclear where the CDR3 begins or ends on the DNA, so no DNA is shown, and the CDR3 is as TCRdb lists it. The chain is built from TRBV4-1 and TRBJ1-6; the D call TRBD1 from the table was never checked on the DNA. The CDR3 contains 17 residues when both ends are counted. The germline V gene encodes CDR1 MGHRA and CDR2 YSYEKL. The CDR3 here is CASSQGPPRETNSLLRL.

This clonotype came up a few times. As the CDR3 is not closed by the conserved phenylalanine or tryptophan, this likely results from a read error. The chain couples TRBV10-2 to TRBJ1-1; the D is unclear. This CDR3 contains 14 residues. With 0 bases removed from V and 11 bases from J, the gap between germline ends came to 16 bases. The germline V gene has CDR1 WSHSY and CDR2 SAAADI. CDR3 region: CASSESKAGTGAFS. The CDR3 bases are TGCGCCAGCAGTGAGTCGAAGGCGGGCACTGGTGCTTTCTCT.

This clonotype was seen a few times. It is likely a read error, because the conserved phenylalanine at the end of the CDR3 is missing. The chain joins TRBV6-5 to TRBJ2-2; 9 bases are shared with TRBD2. This CDR3 contains 16 residues. CDR1 and CDR2 (germline): MNHEY, SVGAGI. Here the CDR3 reads CASSYGLAPNTGELFS. The CDR3 nucleotides are TGTGCCAGTAGTTATGGACTAGCGCCGAACACCGGGGAGCTGTTTTCT.

The chain has TRBV4-3 and TRBJ2-2; TRBD2 is a possible D gene (5 bases). This CDR3 comprises 13 residues. Germline V gives CDR1 LGHNA, CDR2 YSLEER. Trimming took off 4 bases at V and 8 bases at J, with 11 bases between the two ends. CDR3 amino acids: CASSPMGAGELFF. DNA for the CDR3: TGCGCCAGCAGCCCAATGGGAGCAGGGGAGCTGTTTTTT.

This clonotype was picked up many times. The gene calls are TRBV21-1 and TRBJ2-5. TRBV21-1 is reported as a pseudogene. The CDR3 has 15 residues. For the CDR3, the DNA is TGTGCCAGCAGCAAAGAGAAAGGCAGCCAAGAGACCCAGTACTTC. Its protein is CASSKEKGSQETQYF.

As concerns this clonotype: Here the CDR3 omits its conserved ending phenylalanine or tryptophan, so a read error is the likely source. The CDR3 protein is CASSPAGKYEQYL. In DNA, the CDR3 is TGTGCGAGCAGCCCTGCGGGGAAGTACGAGCAGTACTTG. The chain links TRBV11-2 to TRBJ2-7, with D possibly being TRBD2 (6 bases). The CDR3 covers 13 residues. Per germline, CDR1 SGHAT and CDR2 FQNNGV.

With regard to this clonotype: Its ends do not fully match the called genes, so a read error is possible. The V and J genes are TRBV6-5 and TRBJ2-3; TRBD1 agrees at 9 bases. The CDR3 length is 15 residues. Germline V gene lookup returns CDR1 MNHEY and CDR2 SVGAGI. In DNA, the CDR3 is TGTGCCTGCTGGGACATTGGGACAGGGACAGATACGCATTATTTT. Protein sequence: CACWDIGTGTDTHYF.

This rearrangement joins TRBV21-1 to TRBJ2-7; the table's D call, TRBD1, was not checked against the DNA. TRBV21-1 is reported as a pseudogene. CDR3 length: 12 residues. In DNA, the CDR3 is TGTGCCAGCAGCAACGGGACCTGCGAGCAGTACTTC. Residues: CASSNGTCEQYF.

Regarding this clonotype: At one of its ends the junction is not consistent with the germline gene, which may arise from a read error. This chain joins TRBV10-1 and TRBJ1-1; no clear D gene. The CDR3 is made up of 13 amino acids. The germline gives CDR1 WNHNN, CDR2 SYGVQD (reference sequence). CDR3 DNA sequence: TGCGCCAGCAGTGAGGCAGGCAGAGAGAGGACTTCCTTT. This encodes CASSEAGRERTSF.

About this clonotype: The junction shows a germline mismatch at one end, possibly a read error. The rearrangement links TRBV28 to TRBJ2-1; 10 bases are shared with TRBD2. Germline V gives CDR1 MDHEN, CDR2 SYDVKM. The CDR3 runs 20 residues. In nucleotides, the CDR3 is TGTACCAGCAGTTCTCCCTCTTCGGTTTTAGCGGGAGGCAGTCCCAATGAGCAGTTCTTC. Amino acids: CTSSSPSSVLAGGSPNEQFF.

This clonotype was recorded many times. One junction end does not reproduce the germline sequence, and a read error may be involved. The chain recombines TRBV11-2 with TRBJ2-3; TRBD2 matches 10 bases. Germline V gene lookup returns CDR1 SGHAT and CDR2 FQNNGV. The CDR3 contains 16 residues. CDR3 DNA sequence: TGTGCCAACAGCTTAGAGGGACTAGCGTGGACAGATACGCAGTATTTT. Translation: CANSLEGLAWTDTQYF.

As regards this clonotype: The junction departs from germline at one end; a sequencing error may be responsible. The chain links TRBV14 to TRBJ1-1; no definite D call. The V gene's germline CDR1 is SGHDN and CDR2 FVKESK. The CDR3 loop spans 13 amino acids. CDR3: CASSQATVGWAFF. CDR3 coding DNA: TGTGCCAGCAGTCAAGCCACAGTAGGTTGGGCTTTCTTT.

Notes on this clonotype: Germline is not matched at one junction end, which may reflect a read error. This sequence joins TRBV6-1 and TRBJ2-2; tentative D call: TRBD2 (5 bases). Germline-derived CDR1 and CDR2 are MNHNS and SASEGT. The CDR3 is made up of 18 amino acids. The CDR3 DNA sequence: TGTGCCAGCAGTGAAGCATTGACGGGATGGGCGAACATCGGGGAGCTGTTTTTT. Its translation is CASSEALTGWANIGELFF.

J is TRBJ2-7 and V is TRBV12-3 or TRBV12-4, with D possibly matching TRBD1 (5 bases). The V and J ends lost 7 bases and 8 bases respectively, with 15 bases between them. The CDR3 length is 12 residues. The CDR3 loop is CASTLRVGKQYF. CDR3 DNA: TGTGCCAGCACTCTCAGGGTCGGCAAGCAGTACTTC.